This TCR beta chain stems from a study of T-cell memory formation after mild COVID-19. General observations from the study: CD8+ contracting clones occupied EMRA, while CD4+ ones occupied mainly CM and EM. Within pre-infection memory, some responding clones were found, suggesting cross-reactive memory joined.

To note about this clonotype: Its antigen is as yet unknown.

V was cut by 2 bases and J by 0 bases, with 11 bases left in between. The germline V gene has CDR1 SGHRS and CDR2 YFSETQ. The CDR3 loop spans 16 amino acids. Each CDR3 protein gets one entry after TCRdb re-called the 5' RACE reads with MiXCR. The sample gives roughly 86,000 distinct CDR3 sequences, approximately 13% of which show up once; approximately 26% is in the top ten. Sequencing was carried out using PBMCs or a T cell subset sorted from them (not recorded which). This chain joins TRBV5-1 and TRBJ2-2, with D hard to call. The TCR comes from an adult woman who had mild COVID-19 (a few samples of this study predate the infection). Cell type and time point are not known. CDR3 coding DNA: TGCGCCAGCAGCTTATCCCCTATCTCGAACACCGGGGAGCTGTTTTTT. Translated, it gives CASSLSPISNTGELFF.